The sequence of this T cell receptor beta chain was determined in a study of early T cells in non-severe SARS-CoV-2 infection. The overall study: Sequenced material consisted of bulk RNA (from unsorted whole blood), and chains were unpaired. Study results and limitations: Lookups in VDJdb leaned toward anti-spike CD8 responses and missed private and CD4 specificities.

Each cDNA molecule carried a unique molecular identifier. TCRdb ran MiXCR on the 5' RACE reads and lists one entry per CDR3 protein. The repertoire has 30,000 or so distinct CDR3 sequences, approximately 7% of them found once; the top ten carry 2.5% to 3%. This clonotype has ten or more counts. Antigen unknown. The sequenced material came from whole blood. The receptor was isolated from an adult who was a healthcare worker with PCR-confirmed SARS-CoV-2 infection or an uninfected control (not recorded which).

As DNA, the CDR3 is TGCAGTGCTAGTGGGTCCCTCGAGGAGCAGTACTTC. Amino acid sequence: CSASGSLEEQYF. The rearrangement links TRBV20-1 to TRBJ2-7; no clear D gene. The CDR3 covers 12 residues. Germline CDR1 DFQATT, CDR2 SNEGSKA (reference sequence). Deletions cut 3 bases from V and 7 bases from J, with 13 bases between.